This is a list of T cell receptor beta chains from one sample in a study of cytomegalovirus exposure and HLA in healthy donors. Profiling relied on immunoSEQ multiplex PCR, and the TCRdb table lists in-frame clones only, not all of them. Here the sample spans about 210,000 clones, 87% being singletons. Sequencing was done on a sample of PBMCs. These receptors were taken from a boy aged 2 to 10 in good health and CMV-seronegative. Both conserved end residues are part of each CDR3. The D gene is left open where the match is weak.

J	D	V	DNA	CDR3
TRBJ2-3	TRBD2	TRBV5-4	TGTGCCAGCAGCCTCAGCGGGGGGGGGAGCACAGATACGCAGTATTTT	CASSLSGGGSTDTQYF
TRBJ2-5	NA	TRBV6-1	TGTGCCAGCAGTGAAGCTATGAGGGAAATTCAGTACTTC	CASSEAMREIQYF
TRBJ1-2	NA	TRBV5-1	TGCGCCAGCAGCTTGAGGCAGGGGAACTATGGCTACACCTTC	CASSLRQGNYGYTF
TRBJ2-2	TRBD2	TRBV9	TGTGCCAGCAGCGTTTATAGCGGGGGGGCCGGGAACACCGGGGAGCTGTTTTTT	CASSVYSGGAGNTGELFF
TRBJ1-1	TRBD1	TRBV5-8	TGTGCCAGCAGCTTGGGACAGGGTTACACTGAAGCTTTCTTT	CASSLGQGYTEAFF
TRBJ2-7	TRBD2	TRBV4-2	TGTGCCAGCAGCCAACCCCGGGACTACGGCCACTACGAGCAGTACTTC	CASSQPRDYGHYEQYF
TRBJ1-2	NA	TRBV5-1	TGCGCCAGCAGCCCTACGACACCTCTCTATGGCTACACCTTC	CASSPTTPLYGYTF
TRBJ1-4	NA	TRBV6-6	TGTGCCAGCAGCCGGAGCCTATCAACTAATGAAAAACTGTTTTTT	CASSRSLSTNEKLFF
TRBJ1-2	NA	TRBV19	TGTGCCAGTAGTCGGGACAAACTCTATGGCTACACCTTC	CASSRDKLYGYTF
TRBJ2-2	TRBD2	TRBV27	TGTGCCAGCAGTTTAACGGGGGGGAGGACCGGGGAGCTGTTTTTT	CASSLTGGRTGELFF
TRBJ1-1	TRBD1	TRBV6-6	TGTGCCAGCAGTTGGGCGGGACAGGCGTTATCTGAAGCTTTCTTT	CASSWAGQALSEAFF
TRBJ2-1	TRBD2	TRBV9	TGTGCCAGCAGCGTTAGCGGGTCCTACAATGAGCAGTTCTTC	CASSVSGSYNEQFF
TRBJ2-7	NA	TRBV5-1	TGCGCCAGCAGCTTGAGCGGAGGGATCTCCTACGAGCAGTACTTC	CASSLSGGISYEQYF
TRBJ2-7	NA	TRBV6-5	TGTGCCAGCAGTTTGACGGCAGGGACATCCTACGAGCAGTACTTC	CASSLTAGTSYEQYF
TRBJ2-7	NA	TRBV2	TGTGCCAGCAGCGACACCACCTACGAGCAGTACTTC	CASSDTTYEQYF
TRBJ2-1	TRBD2	TRBV27	TGTGCCAGCAGTTTATATCCGGCTAGCGGGCGTGGCAATGAGCAGTTCTTC	CASSLYPASGRGNEQFF